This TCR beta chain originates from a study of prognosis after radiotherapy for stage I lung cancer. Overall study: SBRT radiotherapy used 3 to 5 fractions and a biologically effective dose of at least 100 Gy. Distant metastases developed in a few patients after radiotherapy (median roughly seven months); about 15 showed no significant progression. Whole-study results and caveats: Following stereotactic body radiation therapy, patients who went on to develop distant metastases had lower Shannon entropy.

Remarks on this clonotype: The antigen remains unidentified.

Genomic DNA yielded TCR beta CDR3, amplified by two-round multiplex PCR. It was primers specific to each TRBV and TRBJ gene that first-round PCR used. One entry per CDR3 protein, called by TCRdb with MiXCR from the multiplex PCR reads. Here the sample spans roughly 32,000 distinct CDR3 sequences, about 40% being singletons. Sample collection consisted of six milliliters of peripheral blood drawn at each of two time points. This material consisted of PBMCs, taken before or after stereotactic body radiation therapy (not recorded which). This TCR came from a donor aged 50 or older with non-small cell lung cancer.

The CDR3 DNA sequence: TGCAGTGCTAGACTAGCGGGGGACTACGATCAATACTTC. It translates to CSARLAGDYDQYF. The chain uses TRBV20-1 and TRBJ2-7; 10 bases agree with TRBD2. Germline-derived CDR1 and CDR2 are DFQATT and SNEGSKA (reference sequence). Trimming at V came to 2 bases and at J to 13 bases, leaving 11 bases not matched to a gene. This CDR3 is 13 amino acids long.